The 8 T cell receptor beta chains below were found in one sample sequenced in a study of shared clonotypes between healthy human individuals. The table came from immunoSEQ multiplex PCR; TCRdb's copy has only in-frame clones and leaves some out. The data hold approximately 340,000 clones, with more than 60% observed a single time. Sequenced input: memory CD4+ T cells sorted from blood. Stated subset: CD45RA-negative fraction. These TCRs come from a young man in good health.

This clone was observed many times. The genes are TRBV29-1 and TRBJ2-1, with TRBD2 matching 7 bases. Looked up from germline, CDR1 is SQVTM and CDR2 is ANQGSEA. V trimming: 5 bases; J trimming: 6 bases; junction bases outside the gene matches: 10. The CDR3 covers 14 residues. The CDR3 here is CSVWEGHSSNEQFF. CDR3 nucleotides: TGCAGCGTTTGGGAGGGCCATTCGTCCAATGAGCAGTTCTTC.

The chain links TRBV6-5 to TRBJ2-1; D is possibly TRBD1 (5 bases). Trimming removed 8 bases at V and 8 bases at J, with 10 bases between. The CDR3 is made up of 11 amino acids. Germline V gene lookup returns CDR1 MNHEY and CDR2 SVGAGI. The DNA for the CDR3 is TGTGCCAGCGGAACAGGCTATGAGCAGTTCTTC. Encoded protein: CASGTGYEQFF.

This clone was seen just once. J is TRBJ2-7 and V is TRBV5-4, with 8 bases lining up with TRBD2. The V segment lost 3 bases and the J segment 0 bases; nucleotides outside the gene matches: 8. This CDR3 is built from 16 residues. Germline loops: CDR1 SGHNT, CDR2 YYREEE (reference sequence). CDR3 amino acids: CASSYDSGTSSYEQYF. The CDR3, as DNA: TGTGCCAGCAGCTACGATAGCGGGACGAGCTCCTACGAGCAGTACTTC.

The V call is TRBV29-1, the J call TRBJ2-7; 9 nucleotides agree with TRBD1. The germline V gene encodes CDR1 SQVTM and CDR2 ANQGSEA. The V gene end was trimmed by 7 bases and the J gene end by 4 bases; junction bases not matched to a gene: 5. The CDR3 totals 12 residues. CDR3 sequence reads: CSAGDREYEQYF. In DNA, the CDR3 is TGCAGCGCGGGGGACAGGGAATACGAGCAGTACTTC.

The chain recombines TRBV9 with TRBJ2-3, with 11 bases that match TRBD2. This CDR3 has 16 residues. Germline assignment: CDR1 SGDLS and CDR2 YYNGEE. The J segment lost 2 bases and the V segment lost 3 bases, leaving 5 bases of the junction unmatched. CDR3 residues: CASSALAGGLTDTQYF. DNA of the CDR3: TGTGCCAGCAGCGCGTTAGCGGGAGGGCTCACAGATACGCAGTATTTT.

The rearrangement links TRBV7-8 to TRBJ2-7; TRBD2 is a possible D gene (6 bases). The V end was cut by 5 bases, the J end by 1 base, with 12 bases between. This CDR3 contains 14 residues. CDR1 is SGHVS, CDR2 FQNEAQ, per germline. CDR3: CASSPGDRSYEQYF. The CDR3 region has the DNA TGTGCCAGCAGCCCGGGAGACAGATCCTACGAGCAGTACTTC.

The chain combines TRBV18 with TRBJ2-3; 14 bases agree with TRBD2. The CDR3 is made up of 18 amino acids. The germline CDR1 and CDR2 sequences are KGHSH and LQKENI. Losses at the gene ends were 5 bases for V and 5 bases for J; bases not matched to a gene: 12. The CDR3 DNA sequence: TGTGCCAGCTCATCTGGGGCCGGGACTAGCGGGAGAGGAGATACGCAGTATTTT. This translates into CASSSGAGTSGRGDTQYF.

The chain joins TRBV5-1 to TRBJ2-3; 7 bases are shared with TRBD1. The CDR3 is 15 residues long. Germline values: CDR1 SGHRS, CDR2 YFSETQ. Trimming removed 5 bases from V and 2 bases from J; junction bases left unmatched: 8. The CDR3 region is CASRPQGEFTDTQYF. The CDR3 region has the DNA TGCGCCAGCAGACCGCAGGGGGAGTTCACAGATACGCAGTATTTT.